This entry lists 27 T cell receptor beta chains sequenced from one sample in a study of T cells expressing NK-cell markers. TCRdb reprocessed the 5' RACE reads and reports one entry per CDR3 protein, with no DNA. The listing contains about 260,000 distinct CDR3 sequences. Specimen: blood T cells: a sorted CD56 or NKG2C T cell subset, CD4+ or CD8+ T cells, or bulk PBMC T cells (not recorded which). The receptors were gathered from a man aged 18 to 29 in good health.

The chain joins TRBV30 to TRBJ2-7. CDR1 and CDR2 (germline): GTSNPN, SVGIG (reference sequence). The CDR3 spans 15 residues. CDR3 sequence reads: CAWSPRTGGSYEQYF.

This CDR3 is CASSLDSAGGIYNEQFF. The rearrangement joins TRBV12-3 or TRBV12-4 to TRBJ2-1; with no DNA, the TCRdb D assignment of TRBD2 cannot be verified. This CDR3 has 17 amino acids.

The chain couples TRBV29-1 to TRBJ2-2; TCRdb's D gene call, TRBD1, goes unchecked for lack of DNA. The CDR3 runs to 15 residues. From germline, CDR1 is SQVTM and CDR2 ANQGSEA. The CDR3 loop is CSAGTGATNTGELFF.

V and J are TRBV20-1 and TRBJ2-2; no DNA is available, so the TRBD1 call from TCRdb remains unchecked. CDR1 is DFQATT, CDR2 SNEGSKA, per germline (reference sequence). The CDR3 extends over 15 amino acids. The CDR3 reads CSASRGAPDTGELFF.

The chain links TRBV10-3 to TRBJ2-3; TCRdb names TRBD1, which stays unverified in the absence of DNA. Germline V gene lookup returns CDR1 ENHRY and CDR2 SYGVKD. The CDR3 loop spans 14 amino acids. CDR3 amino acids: CAISRTGSTDTQYF.

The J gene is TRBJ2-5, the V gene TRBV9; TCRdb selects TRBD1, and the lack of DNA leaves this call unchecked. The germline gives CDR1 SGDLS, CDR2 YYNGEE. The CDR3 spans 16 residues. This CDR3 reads CASSVTADRSWETQYF.

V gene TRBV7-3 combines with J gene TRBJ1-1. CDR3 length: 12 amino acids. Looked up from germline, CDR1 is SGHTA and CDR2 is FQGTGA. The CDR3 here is CASSPSGQEAFF.

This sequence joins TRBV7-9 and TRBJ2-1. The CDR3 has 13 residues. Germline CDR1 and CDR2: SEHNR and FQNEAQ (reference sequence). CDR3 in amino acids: CASSLGKNNEQFF.

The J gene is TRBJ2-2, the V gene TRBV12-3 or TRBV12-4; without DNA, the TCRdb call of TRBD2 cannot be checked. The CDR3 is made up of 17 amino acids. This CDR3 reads CASSRLAGVSLSGELFF.

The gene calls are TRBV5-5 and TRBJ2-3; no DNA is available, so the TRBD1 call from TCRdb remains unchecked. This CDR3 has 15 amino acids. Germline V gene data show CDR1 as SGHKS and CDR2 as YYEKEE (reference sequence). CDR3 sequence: CASNPSGTVRDTQYF.

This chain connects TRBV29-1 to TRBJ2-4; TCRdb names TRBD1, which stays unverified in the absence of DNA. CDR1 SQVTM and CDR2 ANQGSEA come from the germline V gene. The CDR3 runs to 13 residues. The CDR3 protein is CSVERDRGNIQYF. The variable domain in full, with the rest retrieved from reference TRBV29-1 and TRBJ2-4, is SAVISQKPSRDICQRGTSLTIQCQVDSQVTMMFWYRQQPGQSLTLIATANQGSEATYESGFVIDKFPISRPNLTFSTLTVSNMSPEDSSIYLCSVERDRGNIQYFGAGTRLSVL.

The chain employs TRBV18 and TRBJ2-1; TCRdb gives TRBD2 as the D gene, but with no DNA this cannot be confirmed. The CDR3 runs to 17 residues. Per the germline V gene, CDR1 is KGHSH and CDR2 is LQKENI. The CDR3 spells CASSPRGLAGGDNEQFF.

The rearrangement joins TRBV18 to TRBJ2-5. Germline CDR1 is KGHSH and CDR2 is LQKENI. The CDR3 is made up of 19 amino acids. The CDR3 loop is CASSPENEVLGRNQETQYF.

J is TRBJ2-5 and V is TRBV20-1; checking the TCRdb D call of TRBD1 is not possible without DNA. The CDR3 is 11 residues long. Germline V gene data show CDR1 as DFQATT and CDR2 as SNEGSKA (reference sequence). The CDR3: CSPGGKETQYF.

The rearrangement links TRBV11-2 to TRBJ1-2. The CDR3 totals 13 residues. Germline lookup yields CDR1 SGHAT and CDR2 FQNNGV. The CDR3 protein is CASSLYGSYGYTF.

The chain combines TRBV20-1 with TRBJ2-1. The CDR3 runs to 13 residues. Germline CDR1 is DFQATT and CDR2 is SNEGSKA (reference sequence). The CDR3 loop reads CSARMPTYNEQFF.

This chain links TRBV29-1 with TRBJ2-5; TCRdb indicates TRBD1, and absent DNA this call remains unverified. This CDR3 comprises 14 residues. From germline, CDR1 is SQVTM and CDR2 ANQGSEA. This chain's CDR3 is CSVELPRGEETQYF.

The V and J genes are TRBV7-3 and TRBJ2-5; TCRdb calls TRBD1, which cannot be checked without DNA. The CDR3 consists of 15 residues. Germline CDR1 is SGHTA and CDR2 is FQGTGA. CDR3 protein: CASSSKHQGAETQYF. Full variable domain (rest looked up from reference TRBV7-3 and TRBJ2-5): GAGVSQTPSNKVTEKGKYVELRCDPISGHTALYWYRQSLGQGPEFLIYFQGTGAADDSGLPNDRFFAVRPEGSVSTLKIQRTERGDSAVYLCASSSKHQGAETQYFGPGTRLLVL.

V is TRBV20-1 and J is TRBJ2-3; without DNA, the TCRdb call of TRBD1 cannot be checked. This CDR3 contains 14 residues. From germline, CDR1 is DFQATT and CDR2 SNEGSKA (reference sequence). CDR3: CSAGFEGGTDTQYF.

CDR3 sequence: CSVEGRSGAGANVLTF. This sequence joins TRBV29-1 and TRBJ2-6; lacking DNA, the TRBD1 call made by TCRdb goes unchecked. Germline V gene data show CDR1 as SQVTM and CDR2 as ANQGSEA. This CDR3 region has 16 residues.

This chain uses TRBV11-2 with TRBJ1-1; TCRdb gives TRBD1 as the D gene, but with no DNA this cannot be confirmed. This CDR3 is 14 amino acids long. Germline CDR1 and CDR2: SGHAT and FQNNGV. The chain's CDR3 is CASSTQVTNTEAFF. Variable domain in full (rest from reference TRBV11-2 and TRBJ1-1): EAGVAQSPRYKIIEKRQSVAFWCNPISGHATLYWYQQILGQGPKLLIQFQNNGVVDDSQLPKDRFSAERLKGVDSTLKIQPAKLEDSAVYLCASSTQVTNTEAFFGQGTRLTVV.

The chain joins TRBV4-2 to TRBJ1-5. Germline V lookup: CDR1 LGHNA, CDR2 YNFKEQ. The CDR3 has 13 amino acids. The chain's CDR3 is CASSQSRNQPQHF.

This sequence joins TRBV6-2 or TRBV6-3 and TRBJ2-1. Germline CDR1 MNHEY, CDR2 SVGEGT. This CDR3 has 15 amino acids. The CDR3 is CASSYELAPYNEQFF.

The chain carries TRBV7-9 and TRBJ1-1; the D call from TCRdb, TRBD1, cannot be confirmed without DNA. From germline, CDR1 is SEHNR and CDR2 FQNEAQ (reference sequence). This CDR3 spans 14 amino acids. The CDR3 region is CASSLPGTGGKAFF.

The CDR3 region is CASSLGDRGRVTQYF. The V and J genes are TRBV5-6 and TRBJ2-5; TCRdb returns TRBD1, unconfirmable since there is no DNA. Germline loops: CDR1 SGHDT, CDR2 YYEEEE. The CDR3 covers 15 residues.

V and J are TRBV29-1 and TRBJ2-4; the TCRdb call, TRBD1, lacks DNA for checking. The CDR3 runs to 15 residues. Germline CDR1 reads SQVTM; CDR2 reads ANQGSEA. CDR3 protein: CSVVKNRQGANIQYF.

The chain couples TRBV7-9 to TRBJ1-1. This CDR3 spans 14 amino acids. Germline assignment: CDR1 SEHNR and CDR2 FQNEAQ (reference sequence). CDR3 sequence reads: CASSQDGSNTEAFF. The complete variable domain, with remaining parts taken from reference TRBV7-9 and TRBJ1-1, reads DTGVSQNPRHKITKRGQNVTFRCDPISEHNRLYWYRQTLGQGPEFLTYFQNEAQLEKSRLLSDRFSAERPKGSFSTLEIQRTEQGDSAMYLCASSQDGSNTEAFFGQGTRLTVV.